Listed below are T cell receptor beta chains from one sample, sequenced in a study of response to subunit inactivated influenza vaccine. TCRdb used MiXCR to reprocess the RT-PCR reads, holding one entry per CDR3 protein. This sample has 550,000 to 600,000 distinct CDR3 sequences; 10% to 15% occur once, and the top ten carry 10%. The input for sequencing was PBMCs from blood, taken on the day of vaccination. The receptor source for this set is a man aged 50 to 59 who received an inactivated influenza vaccine. Both conserved end residues are part of each CDR3. Each record gives: J gene, V gene, clone size, D gene, CDR3 protein, CDR3 DNA. A D gene is named only where the DNA matches it firmly. Not all rows give a size; the values are once, few, many and, for expanded clones, a class.

TRBJ1-6	TRBV6-2/TRBV6-3	.	TRBD1	CASNEPGTGGVTPLHF	TGTGCCAGCAACGAGCCCGGGACAGGGGGCGTTACACCCCTCCACTTT
TRBJ1-3	TRBV4-1	few	TRBD1	CASSRVGTGGNTIYF	TGCGCCAGCAGCCGAGTCGGGACAGGAGGAAACACCATATATTTT
TRBJ2-1	TRBV29-1	.	.	CSVRGANEQFF	TGCAGCGTTCGGGGGGCTAATGAGCAGTTCTTC
TRBJ2-3	TRBV5-1	few	TRBD2	CASNQGLAGVGDTQYF	TGCGCCAGCAACCAGGGACTAGCGGGAGTAGGTGATACGCAGTATTTT
TRBJ2-7	TRBV12-3/TRBV12-4	.	TRBD2	CASSFTWGLDPYEQYF	TGTGCCAGCAGTTTCACGTGGGGACTAGACCCCTACGAGCAGTACTTC
TRBJ2-1	TRBV20-1	.	.	CSDYRANYNEQFF	TGCAGCGATTACAGAGCAAACTACAATGAGCAGTTCTTC
TRBJ1-5	TRBV21-1	few	.	CASSKRREHF	TGTGCCAGCAGCAAACGGAGGGAGCATTTT
TRBJ2-7	TRBV11-2	.	TRBD1	CASSVTGAREQYF	TGTGCCAGCAGCGTTACAGGGGCTCGGGAGCAGTACTTC
TRBJ2-1	TRBV5-1	.	.	CASSSPVGQGSYNEQFF	TGCGCCAGCAGCTCCCCGGTAGGTCAAGGGTCCTACAATGAGCAGTTCTTC
TRBJ1-2	TRBV7-9	.	.	CASSLGGYVAGYTF	TGTGCCAGCAGCTTAGGCGGCTACGTAGCTGGCTACACCTTC
TRBJ2-2	TRBV28	many	TRBD2	CASSLRTSGSGELFF	TGTGCCAGCAGTCTCCGGACTAGCGGGAGCGGGGAGCTGTTTTTT
TRBJ2-2	TRBV6-2/TRBV6-3	many	TRBD1	CASSPPGQGITGELFF	TGTGCCAGCAGTCCTCCGGGACAGGGTATCACCGGGGAGCTGTTTTTT
TRBJ1-2	TRBV7-2	.	TRBD1	CASSFQDRGGYTF	TGTGCCAGCAGCTTTCAGGACAGGGGTGGCTACACCTTC
TRBJ2-1	TRBV11-2	.	TRBD1	CASSSRVRGQRGEQFF	TGTGCCAGCAGCTCTCGGGTCAGGGGGCAAAGGGGTGAGCAGTTCTTC
TRBJ1-1	TRBV3-1	.	.	CASSYYGANTEAFF	TGTGCCAGCAGCTACTACGGAGCGAACACTGAAGCTTTCTTT
TRBJ2-1	TRBV20-1	many	TRBD2	CSARRVAGVPSYNEQFF	TGCAGTGCTCGCCGGGTAGCGGGAGTGCCTTCCTACAATGAGCAGTTCTTC
TRBJ2-3	TRBV20-1	many	.	CSARGMTDTQYF	TGCAGTGCTAGGGGGATGACAGATACGCAGTATTTT
TRBJ2-5	TRBV5-1	.	TRBD1	CASSAGTGRRETQYF	TGCGCCAGCAGCGCCGGGACAGGGAGGCGGGAGACCCAGTACTTC
TRBJ2-7	TRBV28	.	.	CASSLVGNWEQYF	TGTGCCAGCAGTTTAGTTGGGAACTGGGAGCAGTACTTC
TRBJ2-1	TRBV3-1	few	.	CASSQGGGFEQFF	TGTGCCAGCAGCCAAGGGGGCGGGTTTGAGCAGTTCTTC
TRBJ1-2	TRBV12-3/TRBV12-4	many	.	CAIRRAVNYGYTF	TGTGCCATCCGGAGAGCGGTCAACTATGGCTACACCTTC
TRBJ2-4	TRBV19	.	TRBD1	CASSIGDRGLTKNIQYF	TGTGCCAGTAGTATTGGGGACAGGGGGCTGACCAAAAACATTCAGTACTTC